This T cell receptor (beta chain) comes out of a study of shared clonotypes between healthy human individuals. Germline loops: CDR1 MNHEY, CDR2 SMNVEV (reference sequence). The CDR3 contains 13 residues. Trimming removed 5 bases from V and 6 bases from J; junction bases left unmatched: 4. Caucasian adults residing in Nashville, Tennessee made up all the donors. When samples were unsorted, roughly 91 million PBMCs were used for genomic DNA. Original processing notes: Junction-only sequences without quality scores came from ImmunoSEQ, so filtering differed. The table came from immunoSEQ multiplex PCR; TCRdb's copy has only in-frame clones and leaves some out. That table gives V, J and clone size, and the DNA gave D and trimming. Here the sample spans 450,000 to 600,000 clones, 79% being singletons.

V gene TRBV27 combines with J gene TRBJ2-1; the match to TRBD1 covers 7 bases. This TCR derives from a woman in her 40s in good health. Some clones in this sample may be carry-over from other donors' samples. The specimen was PBMCs. CDR3 in DNA: TGTGCCAGCAGTCCGGGACAGCGCAATGAGCAGTTCTTC. Its protein is CASSPGQRNEQFF.